The 6 T cell receptor beta chains presented below share a single source sample, sequenced in a study of patients and donors after allogeneic stem cell transplantation. Via MiXCR, TCRdb re-called the RT-PCR reads, giving one row per CDR3 protein. The table records 25,000 to 35,000 distinct CDR3 sequences, nearly 7% of them present only once. The sequenced material came from blood, either unsorted or a sorted T cell fraction (not recorded which). These receptors originate from a human donor who was either an allogeneic HSCT recipient or a stem cell or donor lymphocyte infusion donor (not recorded which). It is not recorded whose cells these are; they may come from a transplant donor.

This clonotype was recorded a few times. This chain uses TRBV9 with TRBJ2-1; TRBD2 matches 16 bases. The CDR3 is 17 residues long. V lost 4 bases to trimming and J lost 5 bases; unmatched junction nucleotides: 6. CDR1 and CDR2 from the germline V gene are SGDLS and YYNGEE. The chain's CDR3 is CASSTPGLAGGDNEQFF. The CDR3 region has the DNA TGTGCCAGCAGCACCCCGGGACTAGCGGGAGGGGACAATGAGCAGTTCTTC.

This chain joins TRBV9 and TRBJ2-5, with a weak D call TRBD1 (6 bases). Looked up from germline, CDR1 is SGDLS and CDR2 is YYNGEE. V lost 4 bases and J 7 bases, leaving 17 bases between the germline ends. This CDR3 has 14 residues. CDR3 residues: CASSPQSAQGTQYF. The CDR3 bases are TGTGCCAGCAGCCCCCAGAGCGCACAGGGGACCCAGTACTTC.

This clonotype was picked up a small number of times. This chain uses TRBV7-2 with TRBJ2-2; D possibly matches TRBD1 or TRBD2 (7 bases each). The ends were cut back, 7 bases at V and 5 bases at J, with 20 bases in the middle. Germline values: CDR1 SGHTA, CDR2 FQGNSA. This CDR3 has 16 amino acids. The CDR3 spells CASTRGPGGGTGELFF. Here the CDR3 DNA reads TGTGCCAGCACTCGAGGGCCAGGGGGAGGGACCGGGGAGCTGTTTTTT. Full variable domain (rest looked up from reference TRBV7-2 and TRBJ2-2): GAGVSQSPSNKVTEKGKDVELRCDPISGHTALYWYRQSLGQGLEFLIYFQGNSAPDKSGLPSDRFSAERTGGSVSTLTIQRTQQEDSAVYLCASTRGPGGGTGELFFGEGSRLTVL.

This clonotype was counted a few times. The rearrangement joins TRBV6-2 or TRBV6-3 to TRBJ2-1; D is unresolved. The V end was cut by 5 bases, the J end by 5 bases, with 7 bases between. The length of the CDR3 is 12 residues. Germline CDR1 MNHEY, CDR2 SVGEGT. The CDR3 protein is CASSPMNNEQFF. The CDR3 DNA reads TGTGCCAGCAGTCCGATGAACAATGAGCAGTTCTTC.

The chain carries TRBV10-3 and TRBJ2-7; 7 bases align to TRBD2. Germline V gene data show CDR1 as ENHRY and CDR2 as SYGVKD. The CDR3 totals 14 residues. V shed 5 bases and J 0 bases; nucleotides not matched to a gene: 4. The CDR3 sequence: CAISSTSSSYEQYF. The CDR3 DNA sequence: TGTGCCATCAGTTCGACTAGCAGCTCCTACGAGCAGTACTTC.

The J gene is TRBJ2-7, the V gene TRBV7-9, with TRBD2 matching over 10 bases. This CDR3 has 15 residues. Germline CDR1 is SEHNR and CDR2 is FQNEAQ (reference sequence). J lost 7 bases, V lost 6 bases, and 12 bases had no gene match. CDR3 loop: CASRPSGSPPNEQYF. For the CDR3, the DNA is TGTGCCAGCAGACCTAGCGGGAGTCCCCCTAATGAGCAGTACTTC.